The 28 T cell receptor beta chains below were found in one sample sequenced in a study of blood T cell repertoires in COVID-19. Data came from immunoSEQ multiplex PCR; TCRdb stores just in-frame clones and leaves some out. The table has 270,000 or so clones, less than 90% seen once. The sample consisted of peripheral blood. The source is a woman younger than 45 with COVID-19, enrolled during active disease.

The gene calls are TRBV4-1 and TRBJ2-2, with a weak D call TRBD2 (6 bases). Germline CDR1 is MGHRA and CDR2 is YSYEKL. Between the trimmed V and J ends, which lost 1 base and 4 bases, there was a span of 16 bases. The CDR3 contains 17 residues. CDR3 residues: CASSQGGVGESTGELFF. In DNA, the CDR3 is TGCGCCAGCAGCCAAGGGGGGGTCGGGGAGAGCACCGGGGAGCTGTTTTTT.

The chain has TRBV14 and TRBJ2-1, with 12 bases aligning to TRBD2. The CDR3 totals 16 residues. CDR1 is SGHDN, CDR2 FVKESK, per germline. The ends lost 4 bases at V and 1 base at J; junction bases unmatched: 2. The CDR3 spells CASSRGTSGSYNEQFF. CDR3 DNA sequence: TGTGCCAGCAGCCGCGGGACTAGCGGGTCCTACAATGAGCAGTTCTTC. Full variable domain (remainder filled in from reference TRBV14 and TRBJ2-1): EAGVTQFPSHSVIEKGQTVTLRCDPISGHDNLYWYRRVMGKEIKFLLHFVKESKQDESGMPNNRFLAERTGGTYSTLKVQPAELEDSGVYFCASSRGTSGSYNEQFFGPGTRLTVL.

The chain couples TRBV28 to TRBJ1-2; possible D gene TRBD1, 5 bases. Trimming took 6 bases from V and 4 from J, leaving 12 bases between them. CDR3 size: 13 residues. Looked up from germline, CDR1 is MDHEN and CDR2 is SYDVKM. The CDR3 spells CASSRGGVYGYTF. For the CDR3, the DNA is TGTGCCAGCAGCCGGGGGGGTGTCTATGGCTACACCTTC.

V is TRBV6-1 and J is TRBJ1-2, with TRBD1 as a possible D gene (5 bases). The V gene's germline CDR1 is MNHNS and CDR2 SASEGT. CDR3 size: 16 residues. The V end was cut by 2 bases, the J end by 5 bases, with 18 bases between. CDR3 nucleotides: TGTGCCAGCAGTGAACCGGGACTTCCCGAGGGGTATGGCTACACCTTC. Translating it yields CASSEPGLPEGYGYTF.

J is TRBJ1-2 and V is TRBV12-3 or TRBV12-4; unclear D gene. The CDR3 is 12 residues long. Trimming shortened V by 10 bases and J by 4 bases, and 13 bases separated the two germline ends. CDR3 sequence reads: CATQPGPYGYTF. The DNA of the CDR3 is TGTGCCACCCAACCTGGGCCCTATGGCTACACCTTC.

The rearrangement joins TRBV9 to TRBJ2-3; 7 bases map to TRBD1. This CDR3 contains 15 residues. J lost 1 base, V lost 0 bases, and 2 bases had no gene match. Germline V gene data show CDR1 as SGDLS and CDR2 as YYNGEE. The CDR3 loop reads CASSVVGQGTDTQYF. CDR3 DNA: TGTGCCAGCAGCGTAGTCGGACAGGGCACAGATACGCAGTATTTT.

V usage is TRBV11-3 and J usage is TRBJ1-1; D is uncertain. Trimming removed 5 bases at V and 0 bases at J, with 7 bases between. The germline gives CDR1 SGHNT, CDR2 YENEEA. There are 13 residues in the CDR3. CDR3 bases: TGTGCCAGCAGCCTCACAATGAACACTGAAGCTTTCTTT. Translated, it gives CASSLTMNTEAFF.

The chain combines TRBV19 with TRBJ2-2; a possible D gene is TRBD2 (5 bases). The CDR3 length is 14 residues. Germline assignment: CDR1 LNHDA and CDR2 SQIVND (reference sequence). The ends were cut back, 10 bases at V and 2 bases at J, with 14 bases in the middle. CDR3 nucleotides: TGTGCCACTAGGAGAGGGCAAAACACCGGGGAGCTGTTTTTT. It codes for CATRRGQNTGELFF.

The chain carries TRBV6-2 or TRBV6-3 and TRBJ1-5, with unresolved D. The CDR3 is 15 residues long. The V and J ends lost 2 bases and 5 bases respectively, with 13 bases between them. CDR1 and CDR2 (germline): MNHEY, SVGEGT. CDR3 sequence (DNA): TGTGCCAGCAGTTACGGGGTGCAGCGGTATCAGCCCCAGCATTTT. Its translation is CASSYGVQRYQPQHF.

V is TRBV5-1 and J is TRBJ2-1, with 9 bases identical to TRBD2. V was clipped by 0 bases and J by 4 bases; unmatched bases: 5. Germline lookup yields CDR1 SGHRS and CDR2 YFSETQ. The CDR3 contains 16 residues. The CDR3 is CASSLVASGVYNEQFF. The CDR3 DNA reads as TGCGCCAGCAGCTTGGTGGCTAGCGGGGTGTACAATGAGCAGTTCTTC.

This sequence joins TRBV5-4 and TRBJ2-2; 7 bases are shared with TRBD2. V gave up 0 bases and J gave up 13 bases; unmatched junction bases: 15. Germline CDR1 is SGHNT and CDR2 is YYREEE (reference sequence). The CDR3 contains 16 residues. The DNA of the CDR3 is TGTGCCAGCAGCTTGGCAGTAGCGGGTGCCCACGCTCGGCTGTTTTTT. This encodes CASSLAVAGAHARLFF. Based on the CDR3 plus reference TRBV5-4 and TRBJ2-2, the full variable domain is ETGVTQSPTHLIKTRGQQVTLRCSSQSGHNTVSWYQQALGQGPQFIFQYYREEENGRGNFPPRFSGLQFPNYSSELNVNALELDDSALYLCASSLAVAGAHARLFFGEGSRLTVL.

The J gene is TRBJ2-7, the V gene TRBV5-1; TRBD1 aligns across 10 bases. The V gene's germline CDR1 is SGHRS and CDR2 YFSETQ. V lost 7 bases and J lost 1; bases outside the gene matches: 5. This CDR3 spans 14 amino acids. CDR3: CASAVDRGSYEQYF. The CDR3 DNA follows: TGCGCCAGCGCGGTGGACAGGGGGTCCTACGAGCAGTACTTC.

As DNA, the CDR3 is TGTGCCAGCAGCCCCCTAGGTGGGGAGGAGGAAAAACTGTTTTTT. It encodes CASSPLGGEEEKLFF. The V call is TRBV4-2, the J call TRBJ1-4; D unresolved. With 4 bases removed from V and 8 bases from J, the gap between germline ends came to 17 bases. The germline V gene encodes CDR1 LGHNA and CDR2 YNFKEQ. The CDR3 extends over 15 amino acids.

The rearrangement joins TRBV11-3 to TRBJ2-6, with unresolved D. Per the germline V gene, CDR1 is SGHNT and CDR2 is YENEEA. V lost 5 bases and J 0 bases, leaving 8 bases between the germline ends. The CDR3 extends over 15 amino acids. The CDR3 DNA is TGTGCCAGCAGCGGCTCCAGCTCTGGGGCCAACGTCCTGACTTTC. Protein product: CASSGSSSGANVLTF.

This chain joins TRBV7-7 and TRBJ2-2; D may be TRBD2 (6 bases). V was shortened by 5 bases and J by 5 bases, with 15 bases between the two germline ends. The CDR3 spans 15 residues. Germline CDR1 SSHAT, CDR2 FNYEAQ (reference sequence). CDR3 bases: TGTGCCAGCAGCCCAACGGCGGGGCGAACCGGGGAGCTGTTTTTT. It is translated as CASSPTAGRTGELFF.

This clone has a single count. CDR3 nucleotide sequence: TGTGCCAGCAGTTTAAGGTTAACAGGGGCGAGCAATCAGCCCCAGCATTTT. Its translation is CASSLRLTGASNQPQHF. The chain is built from TRBV28 and TRBJ1-5; 7 bases agree with TRBD1. The V and J ends lost 2 bases and 1 base, in that order; junction bases with no gene match: 8. The CDR3 length is 17 residues. Germline CDR1 is MDHEN and CDR2 is SYDVKM.

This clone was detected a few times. The chain's CDR3 is CASSRDPGQGDNEQFF. The CDR3 coding sequence is TGTGCCAGCAGCCGAGACCCGGGACAGGGCGACAATGAGCAGTTCTTC. V gene TRBV14 combines with J gene TRBJ2-1; 9 bases align to TRBD1. V trimming: 4 bases; J trimming: 5 bases; junction bases outside the gene matches: 9. Germline V gives CDR1 SGHDN, CDR2 FVKESK. The CDR3 is 16 amino acids.

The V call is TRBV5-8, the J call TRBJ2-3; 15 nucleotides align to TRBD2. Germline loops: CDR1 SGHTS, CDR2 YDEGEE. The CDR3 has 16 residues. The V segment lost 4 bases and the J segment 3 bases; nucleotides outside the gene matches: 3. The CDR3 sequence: CASSTGLAGGTDTQYF. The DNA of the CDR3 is TGTGCCAGCAGCACGGGACTAGCGGGGGGAACAGATACGCAGTATTTT.

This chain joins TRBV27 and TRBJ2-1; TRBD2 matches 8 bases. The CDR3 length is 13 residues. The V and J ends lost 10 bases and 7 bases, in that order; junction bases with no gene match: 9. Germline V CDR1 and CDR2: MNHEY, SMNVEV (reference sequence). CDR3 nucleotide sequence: TGTGCCACCCTCTCGGGGGGGGAGAATGAGCAGTTCTTC. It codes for CATLSGGENEQFF.

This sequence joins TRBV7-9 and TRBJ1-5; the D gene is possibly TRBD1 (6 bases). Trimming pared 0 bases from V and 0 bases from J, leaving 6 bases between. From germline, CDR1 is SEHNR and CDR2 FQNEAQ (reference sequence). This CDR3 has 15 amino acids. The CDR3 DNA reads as TGTGCCAGCAGCTTAGCGGGACATAGCAATCAGCCCCAGCATTTT. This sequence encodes CASSLAGHSNQPQHF.

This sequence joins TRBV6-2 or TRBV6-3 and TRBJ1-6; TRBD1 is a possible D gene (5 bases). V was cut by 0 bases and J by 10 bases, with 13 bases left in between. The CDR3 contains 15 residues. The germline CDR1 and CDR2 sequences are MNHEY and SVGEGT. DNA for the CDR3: TGTGCCAGCAGTTACTCATCGGCGAAGGGGTCACCCCTCCACTTT. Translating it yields CASSYSSAKGSPLHF.

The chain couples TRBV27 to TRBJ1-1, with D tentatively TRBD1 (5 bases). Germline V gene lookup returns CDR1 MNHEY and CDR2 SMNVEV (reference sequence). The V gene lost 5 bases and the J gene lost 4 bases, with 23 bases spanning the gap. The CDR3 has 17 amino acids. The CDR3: CASSPAGWGGRGTEAFF. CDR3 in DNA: TGTGCCAGCAGTCCCGCCGGGTGGGGGGGACGGGGCACTGAAGCTTTCTTT.

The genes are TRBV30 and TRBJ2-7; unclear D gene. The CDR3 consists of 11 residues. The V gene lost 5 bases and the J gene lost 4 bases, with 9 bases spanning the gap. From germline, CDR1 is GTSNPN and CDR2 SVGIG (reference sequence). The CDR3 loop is CAWSDGYEQYF. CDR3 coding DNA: TGTGCCTGGTCAGACGGGTACGAGCAGTACTTC.

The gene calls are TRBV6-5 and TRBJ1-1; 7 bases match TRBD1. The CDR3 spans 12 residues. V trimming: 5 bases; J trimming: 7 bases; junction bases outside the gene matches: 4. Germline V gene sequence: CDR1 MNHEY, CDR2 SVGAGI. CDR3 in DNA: TGTGCCAGCAGTCCCCGGACAGGTGAAGCTTTCTTT. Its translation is CASSPRTGEAFF.

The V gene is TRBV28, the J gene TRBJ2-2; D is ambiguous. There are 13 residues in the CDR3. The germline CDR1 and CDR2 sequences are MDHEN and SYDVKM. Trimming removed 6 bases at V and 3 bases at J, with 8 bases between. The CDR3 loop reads CASSRGYTGELFF. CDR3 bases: TGTGCCAGCAGCCGCGGTTACACCGGGGAGCTGTTTTTT.

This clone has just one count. This CDR3 reads CASSFAAGMNTGELFF. The DNA of the CDR3 is TGTGCCAGCAGCTTCGCGGCGGGGATGAACACCGGGGAGCTGTTTTTT. The chain is built from TRBV11-2 and TRBJ2-2; a possible D gene is TRBD2 (6 bases). Germline assignment: CDR1 SGHAT and CDR2 FQNNGV. Trimming took off 3 bases at V and 1 base at J, with 12 bases between the two ends. The CDR3 runs 16 residues.

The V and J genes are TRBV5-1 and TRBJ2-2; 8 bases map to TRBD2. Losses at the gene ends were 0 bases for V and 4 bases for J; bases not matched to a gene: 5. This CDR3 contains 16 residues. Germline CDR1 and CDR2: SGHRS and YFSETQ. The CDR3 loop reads CASSLAAGDITGELFF. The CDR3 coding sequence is TGCGCCAGCAGCTTGGCAGCGGGGGACATCACCGGGGAGCTGTTTTTT.

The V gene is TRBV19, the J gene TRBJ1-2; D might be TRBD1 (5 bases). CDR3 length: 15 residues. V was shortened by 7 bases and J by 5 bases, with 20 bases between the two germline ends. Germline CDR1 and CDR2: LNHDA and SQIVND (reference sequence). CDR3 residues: CASKGGRGGTYGYTF. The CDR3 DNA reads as TGTGCCAGTAAGGGTGGAAGGGGCGGAACGTATGGCTACACCTTC.